This TCR beta chain derives from a study of blood T cell repertoires in COVID-19. The overall study: Both acute and convalescent COVID-19 samples were obtained from the United States, Italy and Spain. The cDNA or gDNA used as material had been derived from T cells, B-cell-depleted T cells, or PBMCs.

V gave up 4 bases and J gave up 2 bases; unmatched junction bases: 4. CDR3 length: 15 amino acids. Germline V gives CDR1 SGHTA, CDR2 FQGNSA. Study processing details: Estimates of nucleated cell counts were drawn from the amplification of reference gene primers. Produced via immunoSEQ multiplex PCR; TCRdb's table is partial and in-frame only. V and J calls and clone size are copied from that table; D and trimming were computed from the DNA. The sample has over 80,000 clones; approximately 86% are singletons. This receptor was obtained from an older man with active or convalescent COVID-19. This chain joins TRBV7-2 and TRBJ2-3, with TRBD1 matching over 9 bases. The specimen was peripheral blood. The CDR3 DNA follows: TGTGCCAGCAGCTCCCGGGACAGGGACACAGATACGCAGTATTTT. The encoded protein is CASSSRDRDTDTQYF.